This T cell receptor (beta chain) came from a study of T cell repertoires in cytomegalovirus infection. TCRdb used MiXCR to reprocess the reads, holding one entry per CDR3 protein. The profile shows a few hundred thousand distinct CDR3 sequences, 9.5% of them singletons. This clonotype was counted at least ten times. This CDR3 region has 15 residues. The germline V and J ends were trimmed by 5 bases and 2 bases, with 13 bases remaining between them. Germline assignment: CDR1 SGHVS and CDR2 FNYEAQ. The TCR comes from a human donor in good health (CMV status not recorded). Some clones in this sample may be carry-over from other donors' samples. The sequencing sample was made of PBMCs. This chain connects TRBV7-6 to TRBJ2-1; possible D gene TRBD1, 8 bases. CDR3 sequence reads: CASSPTGGAYNEQFF. Here the CDR3 DNA reads TGTGCCAGCAGCCCAACAGGGGGGGCCTACAATGAGCAGTTCTTC.